The TCR beta chain described here comes from a study of blood T cells in healthy people across ages. CDR3 length equals 13 residues. Germline V gene data show CDR1 as SQVTM and CDR2 as ANQGSEA. The V segment lost 6 bases and the J segment 11 bases; nucleotides outside the gene matches: 12. A sample-barcoded 5' primer and a J-beta primer mix were used in a second PCR of roughly 6 to 11 cycles. Per sample, CDR3-containing paired-end reads numbered at least 2.5 million. A single record per CDR3 protein comes from TCRdb applying MiXCR to the 5' RACE reads. The table records about 1.8 million distinct CDR3 sequences, 49% of them present only once. About this clonotype itself: Its target is unknown. A much larger clone differs by one base, so this may be a read error.

Study-wide points: Bulk PBMC profiling left naive and antigen-experienced comparisons inconclusive. The unknown donor CMV status may have confounded expanded clonotype changes.

Each of the donors had approximately 10 milliliters of peripheral blood drawn into EDTA-treated Vacutainer tubes. This receptor was identified in a woman in her thirties or forties in good health. This chain connects TRBV29-1 to TRBJ2-5; 10 nucleotides line up with TRBD1. The sample taken for sequencing was blood. CDR3 nucleotide sequence: TGCAGCGTACCGGGACAGGGGCATGACGGGCAGTACTTC. It codes for CSVPGQGHDGQYF.